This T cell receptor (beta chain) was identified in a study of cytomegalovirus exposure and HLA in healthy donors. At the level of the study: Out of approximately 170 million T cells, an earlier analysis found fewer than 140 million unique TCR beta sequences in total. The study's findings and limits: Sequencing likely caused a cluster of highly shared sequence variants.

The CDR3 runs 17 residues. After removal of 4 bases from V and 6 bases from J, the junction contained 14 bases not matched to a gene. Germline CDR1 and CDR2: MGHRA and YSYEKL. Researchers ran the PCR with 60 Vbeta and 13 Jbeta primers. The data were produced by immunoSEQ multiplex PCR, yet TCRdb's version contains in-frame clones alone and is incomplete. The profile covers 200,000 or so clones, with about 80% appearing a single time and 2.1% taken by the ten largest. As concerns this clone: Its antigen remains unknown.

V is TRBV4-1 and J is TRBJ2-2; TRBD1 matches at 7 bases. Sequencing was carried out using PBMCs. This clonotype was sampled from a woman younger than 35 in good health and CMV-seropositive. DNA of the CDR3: TGCGCCAGCAGCCTCAGTGGCCGGGACAGAAAACCCGGGGAGCTGTTTTTT. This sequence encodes CASSLSGRDRKPGELFF.